This T cell receptor (beta chain) was documented in a study of early T cells in non-severe SARS-CoV-2 infection. On the study more broadly: Unpaired chains resulted from sequencing bulk RNA of unsorted whole blood.

Per germline, CDR1 SGHAT and CDR2 FQNNGV. V shed 3 bases and J shed 0 bases, with 9 bases lying between them. This CDR3 is built from 14 residues. Researchers tagged individual cDNA molecules with unique molecular identifiers. TCRdb reprocessed the 5' RACE reads with MiXCR, giving one entry per CDR3 protein. The profile shows just over 95,000 distinct CDR3 sequences, about 10% of them singletons. Regarding the study as a whole: The study's VDJdb matching favored anti-spike CD8 responses and missed private and CD4 specificities.

Note on this clonotype: Its cognate antigen is unknown.

This receptor was identified in an adult who was a healthcare worker with PCR-confirmed SARS-CoV-2 infection or an uninfected control (not recorded which). V usage is TRBV11-2 and J usage is TRBJ2-7; D gene unclear. Sequenced: whole blood. CDR3 DNA: TGTGCCAGCAGCTTTGAACAGAGCTCCTACGAGCAGTACTTC. This gives the protein CASSFEQSSYEQYF.